The rows below give T cell receptor beta chains drawn from one sample of a study of blood T cell repertoires in COVID-19. Data came from immunoSEQ multiplex PCR; TCRdb stores just in-frame clones and leaves some out. Among about 49,000 clones listed, 65% to 85% were seen once. Source material: peripheral blood. Source of these receptors: a man in his fifties with acute or convalescent COVID-19. Both conserved end residues are part of each CDR3. A D gene is named only where the DNA matches it firmly.

V,D,CDR3
TRBV6-5,.,CASSYSHGSNEQFF
TRBV15,.,CATGGARETQYF
TRBV28,TRBD1,CASSTYDRAGANVLTF
TRBV7-2,.,CASSGRGDTQYF
TRBV28,TRBD1,CASSGGTGGRGYTF
TRBV6-4,.,CASSERITTEAFF
TRBV28,TRBD1,CASSLSGRGRLGGTF
TRBV7-9,TRBD1,CASSFFTGGFGELFF
TRBV19,.,CASSIGLTVGANVLTF
TRBV7-2,.,CASSLAQSGMTQYF
TRBV9,.,CASSVGRNYGYTF
TRBV25-1,.,CASSEFGGAYGYTF
TRBV19,TRBD1,CASTRWGQGQTDTQYF
TRBV25-1,.,CASSAGSGTSHTEAFF
TRBV6-1,.,CASSDNPHALSNQPQHF
TRBV28,TRBD1,CASSPRPPGTGSSSYNSPLHF
TRBV19,TRBD2,CASSIGGLAPYEQYF
TRBV10-3,TRBD1,CAINRDRENNEQFF
TRBV28,TRBD1,CASIRDSVAGNTIYF
TRBV7-8,.,CASSAGTTNSPLHF
TRBV20-1,.,CSGGRSNEQFF
TRBV3-1/TRBV3-2,.,CASSQVNGRYTF
TRBV2,.,CASRGGANEKLFF
TRBV28,TRBD1,CASSPSGQGRVEKLFF
TRBV6-2/TRBV6-3,.,CASSLQSSYNEQFF
TRBV14,.,CASSQASSRSPLHF
TRBV19,.,CASSRTDPNYGYTF
TRBV7-2,.,CASSFGSGWETQYF
TRBV5-4,TRBD2,CASSYGTSGREPTYTQYF
TRBV4-3,TRBD2,CASSKAGNNEQFF
TRBV2,.,CATGDTQHEQFF
TRBV2,.,CASSQGGRANTEAFF
TRBV19,.,CASSPRATGGGGQPQHF
TRBV20-1,.,CSARHDTQYF
TRBV6-2/TRBV6-3,.,CASSIRGITNEKLFF
TRBV27,.,CASSLAGPYEQYF
TRBV27,.,CASSYRTRDLGGELFF
TRBV14,.,CASSQERRNSPLHF
TRBV18,.,CASSPTGQETQYF
TRBV18,TRBD1,CASSPWTGGDEQYF
TRBV7-2,.,CASSLSRYEQYF
TRBV9,.,CASSVGTNTGELFF
TRBV9,TRBD1,CASSHPDRGSYEQYF